The 15 T cell receptor beta chains below were found in one sample sequenced in a study of T cells in women clearing cervical HPV infection. Profiling relied on immunoSEQ multiplex PCR, and the TCRdb table lists in-frame clones only, not all of them. The ten most abundant clones cover more than 8% of a sample with about 31,000 clones. Sequencing used blood buffy coat. Every receptor here comes from a woman aged 18-70 years with a cervical HPV16 infection that either progressed to CIN3+ or cleared (not recorded which).

Of note for this clone: Coverage ceases 3 residues before the CDR3 finishes, and the germline J gene fills in the end. The genes are TRBV7-3 and TRBJ2-3; 10 bases fit TRBD2. CDR3 length: 16 residues. CDR1 is SGHTA, CDR2 FQGTGA, per germline. V was pared by 5 bases and J by 6 bases, with 11 bases of the junction left unmatched. The CDR3: CASSPVASGSRDTQYF. CDR3 bases read: TGTGCCAGCAGCCCAGTTGCTAGCGGGAGTAGGGATACG.

For this clone: Sequencing ends 3 residues short of the CDR3 end; the germline J gene provides the rest. The J gene is TRBJ1-5, the V gene TRBV20-1, with 9 bases identical to TRBD1. The V gene end was trimmed by 1 base and the J gene end by 5 bases; junction bases not matched to a gene: 3. Germline assignment: CDR1 DFQATT and CDR2 SNEGSKA (reference sequence). The CDR3 spans 14 residues. The CDR3 DNA, read in part, is TGCAGTGCTAGAGTGACAGGGGGTGATCAGCCC. This encodes CSARVTGGDQP. The whole CDR3 protein is CSARVTGGDQPQHF.

For this clone: The read finishes 3 residues shy of the CDR3 end, and the germline J gene is used to complete it. The chain uses TRBV7-3 and TRBJ1-1; TRBD1 matches 8 bases. Per germline, CDR1 SGHTA and CDR2 FQGTGA. The CDR3 is 15 amino acids. V lost 5 bases and J lost 2; bases outside the gene matches: 7. The CDR3 sequence is CASSPGQGLNTEAFF. The part of the CDR3 DNA that was read is TGTGCCAGCAGCCCTGGACAGGGACTCAACACTGAA. Combining the CDR3 with reference TRBV7-3 and TRBJ1-1 gives the whole variable domain GAGVSQTPSNKVTEKGKYVELRCDPISGHTALYWYRQSLGQGPEFLIYFQGTGAADDSGLPNDRFFAVRPEGSVSTLKIQRTERGDSAVYLCASSPGQGLNTEAFFGQGTRLTVV.

A note on this clone: The junction and the germline gene differ at one end; a read error may be behind it. The missing CDR3 end, 3 residues past where the read stops, is filled in from the germline J gene. The chain employs TRBV20-1 and TRBJ2-2; 8 bases match TRBD2. The length of the CDR3 is 14 residues. Germline CDR1 DFQATT, CDR2 SNEGSKA (reference sequence). The sequenced CDR3 bases are TGCAGTGCCAGAGCGGGGGTAAACACCGGGGAG. Its translation: CSARAGVNTGE. The full CDR3 is CSARAGVNTGELFF.

Regarding this clone: The read ends 3 residues early relative to the CDR3; the germline J gene fills the gap. The genes are TRBV2 and TRBJ2-5, with unresolved D. The CDR3 is 13 residues long. The germline V and J ends were trimmed by 7 bases and 1 base, with 10 bases remaining between them. In germline, CDR1 is SNHLY, CDR2 FYNNEI. The DNA read from the CDR3 is TGTGCCAGCATGTCAAGCGTCCAAGAGACC. As protein: CASMSSVQET. The entire CDR3 reads CASMSSVQETQYF.

As regards this clone: The read halts 3 residues ahead of the CDR3 end, with the missing end drawn from the germline J gene. The chain has TRBV30 and TRBJ1-1; a possible D gene is TRBD1 (5 bases). CDR3 length: 16 amino acids. CDR1 and CDR2 from the germline V gene are GTSNPN and SVGIG (reference sequence). V dropped 4 bases and J dropped 1 base, with 19 bases sitting between them. The sequenced CDR3 bases are TGTGCCTGGATCCACCACAGGCAGGGATCGAACACTGAA. Translation: CAWIHHRQGSNTE. From start to end, the CDR3 is CAWIHHRQGSNTEAFF.

Concerning this clone: Coverage ceases 3 residues before the CDR3 finishes, and the germline J gene fills in the end. V is TRBV29-1 and J is TRBJ1-2; TRBD1 matches at 8 bases. The J segment lost 2 bases and the V segment lost 2 bases, leaving 4 bases of the junction unmatched. The CDR3 loop spans 14 amino acids. Germline V lookup: CDR1 SQVTM, CDR2 ANQGSEA. Incomplete CDR3 DNA: TGCAGCGTTGAATGGACAGGGAACAACTATGGC. Its translation: CSVEWTGNNYG. The whole CDR3 is CSVEWTGNNYGYTF.

CDR3 sequence: CASSLSRGYSPLFF. The CDR3 DNA, read in part, is TGTGCCAGCAGCTTGAGCAGGGGCTATTCACCG. The chain carries TRBV5-6 and TRBJ2-2; weak D call: TRBD1 (6 bases). The read ends 3 residues before the CDR3 terminus; that terminus is restored from the germline J gene. Germline V CDR1 and CDR2: SGHDT, YYEEEE. The CDR3 sequence is 14 residues long.

On this clone itself: The read ends 3 residues shy of where the CDR3 ends; the end is completed using the germline J gene. This rearrangement joins TRBV5-1 to TRBJ1-6; D perhaps matches TRBD1 (6 bases). The V and J ends lost 0 bases and 6 bases respectively, with 7 bases between them. Germline assignment: CDR1 SGHRS and CDR2 YFSETQ. The CDR3 is 14 residues long. This CDR3 reads CASSLEQGNSPLHF. The covered CDR3 bases are TGCGCCAGCAGCTTGGAACAGGGTAATTCACCC.

CDR3 amino acids: CASRDRGRKSGANVLTF. Incomplete CDR3 DNA: TGTGCCAGCAGAGACAGGGGGAGGAAATCTGGGGCCAACGTC. The V gene is TRBV2, the J gene TRBJ2-6; 9 bases are shared with TRBD1. The read gets to within 3 residues of the CDR3 end, and the germline J gene fills in the rest. The germline gives CDR1 SNHLY, CDR2 FYNNEI. Trimming removed 6 bases from V and 1 base from J; junction bases left unmatched: 7. There are 17 residues in the CDR3. The full variable domain, completed using reference TRBV2 and TRBJ2-6, is EPEVTQTPSHQVTQMGQEVILRCVPISNHLYFYWYRQILGQKVEFLVSFYNNEISEKSEIFDDQFSVERPDGSNFTLKIRSTKLEDSAMYFCASRDRGRKSGANVLTFGAGSRLTVL.

About this clone: The CDR3 is cut off 3 residues early in the read; its end comes from the germline J gene. The chain recombines TRBV2 with TRBJ1-2, with 10 bases identical to TRBD1. Germline lookup yields CDR1 SNHLY and CDR2 FYNNEI. Trimming took 3 bases from V and 4 from J; bases not matched to a gene: 5. The CDR3 has 15 amino acids. The CDR3 sequence: CASSDPGTGAYGYTF. CDR3 bases read: TGTGCCAGCAGTGACCCCGGGACAGGGGCCTATGGC.

Of note for this clone: The read finishes 3 residues shy of the CDR3 end, and the germline J gene is used to complete it. The chain combines TRBV18 with TRBJ2-1; D perhaps matches TRBD1 (6 bases). The CDR3 covers 16 residues. V was trimmed by 3 bases and J by 8 bases, leaving 20 bases between them. Germline V lookup: CDR1 KGHSH, CDR2 LQKENI. CDR3: CASSPTGWPLVDEQFF. Incomplete CDR3 DNA: TGTGCCAGCTCACCTACAGGGTGGCCTTTAGTTGATGAG.

In regard to this clone: The junction differs from germline at one of its ends, possibly a read error. The read halts 3 residues ahead of the CDR3 end, with the missing end drawn from the germline J gene. The chain recombines TRBV6-1 with TRBJ2-1; 9 nucleotides agree with TRBD1. CDR1 is MNHNS and CDR2 is SASEGT in the germline V gene. The CDR3 is 15 amino acids. CDR3 DNA (partial): TGTGCCGGCAGTGAATGGACAGGGGCCCACTCTGAG. Protein: CAGSEWTGAHSE. The entire CDR3 protein reads CAGSEWTGAHSEQFF.

This CDR3 is CASSLRTGDSNQPQHF. The covered CDR3 bases are TGCGCCAGCAGTCTAAGGACAGGGGATTCGAATCAGCCC. The V gene is TRBV23-1, the J gene TRBJ1-5; TRBD1 aligns across 9 bases. The missing CDR3 end, 3 residues past where the read stops, is filled in from the germline J gene. TRBV23-1 is marked as an open reading frame, function uncertain. This CDR3 has 16 residues. The V and J ends lost 4 bases and 4 bases, in that order; junction bases with no gene match: 8.

Notes on this clone: Sequencing ends 3 residues short of the CDR3 end; the germline J gene provides the rest. The chain couples TRBV29-1 to TRBJ2-7; 7 positions match TRBD2. V lost 7 bases to trimming and J lost 3 bases; unmatched junction nucleotides: 3. CDR3 length equals 11 residues. The germline V gene has CDR1 SQVTM and CDR2 ANQGSEA. The CDR3 spells CSARTSYEQYF. The sequenced CDR3 bases are TGCAGCGCCCGGACTAGCTACGAG.